The 14 T cell receptor beta chains listed next were all sequenced from one sample in a study of T cell clonotyping in hematopoietic cell transplantation. The protocol was immunoSEQ multiplex PCR, while the TCRdb copy is restricted to in-frame clones and leaves out a portion. The profile shows some 9,300 clones, roughly 84% of them singletons. Time point described: recipient sample about 28 days before transplant, after cytoreduction. The specimen was peripheral blood mononuclear cells, collected before stem cell transplant. These TCRs come from a woman aged 45-65 years with chronic myeloid leukemia. Some clones in this sample may be carry-over from other donors' samples.

The chain recombines TRBV19 with TRBJ1-2, with no clear D. V was trimmed by 3 bases and J by 8 bases, leaving 10 bases between them. The CDR3 consists of 12 residues. CDR1 is LNHDA, CDR2 SQIVND, per germline (reference sequence). The CDR3 spells CASSMTTYGYTF. The CDR3 DNA is TGTGCCAGTAGTATGACGACCTACGGCTACACCTTC. Variable domain in full (rest from reference TRBV19 and TRBJ1-2): DGGITQSPKYLFRKEGQNVTLSCEQNLNHDAMYWYRQDPGQGLRLIYYSQIVNDFQKGDIAEGYSVSREKKESFPLTVTSAQKNPTAFYLCASSMTTYGYTFGSGTRLTVV.

This chain joins TRBV5-1 and TRBJ2-3; D may be TRBD1 or TRBD2 (5 bases each). Between the trimmed V and J ends, which lost 0 bases and 3 bases, there was a span of 14 bases. This CDR3 spans 16 amino acids. Germline lookup yields CDR1 SGHRS and CDR2 YFSETQ. The CDR3 DNA is TGCGCCAGCAGCTTGGGGGACCGAGTGAGAACAGATACGCAGTATTTT. Its protein is CASSLGDRVRTDTQYF.

This clone was recorded once. The chain links TRBV5-1 to TRBJ2-7; tentatively, D is TRBD2 (6 bases). Per germline, CDR1 SGHRS and CDR2 YFSETQ. V gave up 5 bases and J gave up 0 bases, with 15 bases separating them. CDR3 length: 15 residues. This CDR3 is CASRSFSGNSYEQYF. The CDR3, as DNA: TGCGCCAGCAGGTCTTTTAGCGGCAACTCCTACGAGCAGTACTTC.

The chain carries TRBV30 and TRBJ1-1; D remains ambiguous. The CDR3 consists of 14 residues. V lost 3 bases to trimming and J lost 1 base, with 12 bases between them. Germline lookup yields CDR1 GTSNPN and CDR2 SVGIG (reference sequence). This chain's CDR3 is CAWRGAAWNTEAFF. The CDR3 DNA is TGTGCCTGGAGGGGTGCCGCATGGAACACTGAAGCTTTCTTT.

This rearrangement joins TRBV7-9 to TRBJ2-1, with D unclear. The CDR3 sequence is 15 residues long. Germline lookup yields CDR1 SEHNR and CDR2 FQNEAQ (reference sequence). Trimming took off 1 base at V and 5 bases at J, with 12 bases between the two ends. DNA for the CDR3: TGTGCCAGCAGCTTAGTGTCAATTTTCAACAATGAGCAGTTCTTC. Translating it yields CASSLVSIFNNEQFF.

V usage is TRBV28 and J usage is TRBJ2-2; TRBD1 aligns across 10 bases. This CDR3 has 16 amino acids. The germline V gene has CDR1 MDHEN and CDR2 SYDVKM. The trim removed 5 bases at V and 6 bases at J, leaving 9 bases unmatched. CDR3: CASSQIGQGVSGELFF. The CDR3, as DNA: TGTGCCAGCAGTCAGATAGGACAGGGGGTATCCGGGGAGCTGTTTTTT.

The chain is built from TRBV4-1 and TRBJ2-4; 8 bases match TRBD2. Germline-derived CDR1 and CDR2 are MGHRA and YSYEKL. Trimming took 0 bases from V and 6 from J; bases not matched to a gene: 10. This CDR3 is built from 17 residues. The CDR3 sequence is CASSQDSLAVGGNIQYF. Here the CDR3 DNA reads TGCGCCAGCAGCCAAGATTCACTAGCGGTAGGAGGAAACATTCAGTACTTC.

The count of this clone is one. J is TRBJ2-7 and V is TRBV4-1; D unresolved. The CDR3 extends over 14 amino acids. From germline, CDR1 is MGHRA and CDR2 YSYEKL. Trimming left V 0 bases short and J 3 bases short, with 9 bases between. The CDR3 protein is CASSQEPRGYEQYF. In DNA, the CDR3 is TGCGCCAGCAGCCAAGAGCCTAGAGGCTACGAGCAGTACTTC.

V and J are TRBV28 and TRBJ2-7; D is unclear. The CDR3 has 12 amino acids. Germline loops: CDR1 MDHEN, CDR2 SYDVKM. V dropped 3 bases and J dropped 3 bases, with 6 bases sitting between them. The DNA for the CDR3 is TGTGCCAGCAGTTTTACGGGCTACGAGCAGTACTTC. Protein product: CASSFTGYEQYF.

The V and J genes are TRBV28 and TRBJ2-7, with unresolved D. The CDR3 length is 13 residues. Germline CDR1 MDHEN, CDR2 SYDVKM. The germline V and J ends were trimmed by 5 bases and 2 bases, with 10 bases remaining between them. The CDR3 spells CASSQTYPYEQYF. The CDR3 nucleotides read TGTGCCAGCAGTCAGACTTACCCCTACGAGCAGTACTTC.

The chain uses TRBV6-6 and TRBJ2-5; TRBD1 or TRBD2 may be the D gene (5 bases each). Trimming cost V 6 bases and J 2 bases, with 10 bases left between them. Germline V gives CDR1 MNHNY, CDR2 SVGAGI (reference sequence). The CDR3 consists of 13 residues. The DNA for the CDR3 is TGTGCCAGCAGCAGACAGCGGCAAGAGACCCAGTACTTC. This gives the protein CASSRQRQETQYF.

The rearrangement joins TRBV5-6 to TRBJ2-1; 11 nucleotides match TRBD2. The CDR3 extends over 15 amino acids. Per germline, CDR1 SGHDT and CDR2 YYEEEE. The V gene end was trimmed by 4 bases and the J gene end by 8 bases; junction bases not matched to a gene: 8. The CDR3 coding sequence is TGTGCCAGCAGCGCGGGACTAGCGGCCTCGGATGAGCAGTTCTTC. It specifies CASSAGLAASDEQFF.

The CDR3 sequence: CAWSRDSYNEQFF. DNA of the CDR3: TGTGCCTGGAGCAGGGACTCCTACAATGAGCAGTTCTTC. V is TRBV30 and J is TRBJ2-1, with D possibly matching TRBD1 (5 bases). The germline CDR1 and CDR2 sequences are GTSNPN and SVGIG (reference sequence). Trimming cost V 3 bases and J 0 bases, with 6 bases left between them. The CDR3 runs to 13 residues. Complete variable domain (other parts from reference TRBV30 and TRBJ2-1): SQTIHQWPATLVQPVGSPLSLECTVEGTSNPNLYWYRQAAGRGLQLLFYSVGIGQISSEVPQNLSASRPQDRQFILSSKKLLLSDSGFYLCAWSRDSYNEQFFGPGTRLTVL.

Written as DNA, the CDR3 is TGTGCCAGCAGCAACCCCCGGGACCGGAGCACAGATACGCAGTATTTT. This gives the protein CASSNPRDRSTDTQYF. The V gene is TRBV5-4, the J gene TRBJ2-3; possibly TRBD1 or TRBD2 for D (5 bases each). CDR3 length: 16 residues. Trimming stripped 4 bases from V and 0 bases from J, with 15 bases between. Germline CDR1 reads SGHNT; CDR2 reads YYREEE (reference sequence). Full variable domain (rest looked up from reference TRBV5-4 and TRBJ2-3): ETGVTQSPTHLIKTRGQQVTLRCSSQSGHNTVSWYQQALGQGPQFIFQYYREEENGRGNFPPRFSGLQFPNYSSELNVNALELDDSALYLCASSNPRDRSTDTQYFGPGTRLTVL.